This T cell receptor beta chain emerged from a study of blood T cells in healthy people across ages. Study information: Through template switching, about one barcoded beta molecule was captured per two T cells, as measured in model experiments.

Then a second PCR, running roughly 6 to 11 cycles, was carried out with a sample-barcoded 5' primer and a J-beta primer mix. TCRdb processed the 5' RACE reads anew with MiXCR; each CDR3 protein has one entry. The sample shows fewer than 800,000 distinct CDR3 sequences, 20% to 25% of them seen only once. This clonotype was seen ten or more times. The antigen is unknown. This CDR3 spans 11 amino acids. V gave up 4 bases and J gave up 9 bases, with 9 bases separating them. The germline V gene encodes CDR1 MNHEY and CDR2 SMNVEV (reference sequence). Findings and caveats of the study: Unsorted PBMCs blocked a conclusive comparison of naive and antigen-experienced cells.

The receptor was isolated from a man between 65 and 80 years old in good health. Input material: blood. The chain has TRBV27 and TRBJ2-5, with D uncertain. CDR3 bases: TGTGCCAGCAGTTCCAGTGGAGCCCAGTACTTC. Amino acid sequence: CASSSSGAQYF.